This entry is about one T cell receptor (beta chain). The CDR3 covers 11 residues. This sample was included in a study of blood T cell repertoires in COVID-19. Study overall: Acute and convalescent COVID-19 samples came from the United States, Italy and Spain. Sample material is recorded as cDNA or gDNA derived from T cells, B-cell-depleted T cells, or PBMCs.

In the source study's methods: Reference gene primer amplification gave estimated nucleated cell counts. Clones were sequenced by immunoSEQ multiplex PCR, and TCRdb holds only the in-frame ones, with some missing. That table furnishes V, J and clone size, whereas the DNA furnished D and trimming. The sample has about 59,000 clones, more than 75% seen once. The source of this sequence is a man older than 75 with acute or convalescent COVID-19. V gene TRBV21-1 combines with J gene TRBJ1-1; TRBD1, the table's D call, lacks a check against the DNA. TRBV21-1 is shown as a pseudogene. The source material was peripheral blood. CDR3 in amino acids: CASSRNPQAFF. In nucleotides, the CDR3 is TGTGCCAGCAGCAGAAACCCTCAGGCTTTCTTT.